One sample yielded the 3 T cell receptor beta chains listed below, sequenced in a study of T-cell reconstitution after alpha-beta-depleted transplantation in children. Unique molecular identifiers were used in preparing the TCRbeta library. Each CDR3 protein gets one entry after TCRdb re-called the PCR reads with MiXCR. This sample carries under 450,000 distinct CDR3 sequences, 15% to 20% of them seen once, and the ten largest clones take just under 30%. Source: PBMCs, mostly from graft donor cells, taken 360 days after TCRalphabeta/CD19-depleted stem cell transplant. Source of these receptors: a boy under three years old who had a stem cell transplant for Wiskott-Aldrich syndrome, so the T cells may come from the graft donor.

This clonotype was observed a handful of times. CDR3 nucleotides: TGCAGTGCTAGAGGCTCAGGAGGCCTCTCTGGGGCCAACGTCCTGACTTTC. This encodes CSARGSGGLSGANVLTF. The V and J genes are TRBV20-1 and TRBJ2-6; possibly TRBD2 for D (5 bases). Germline V lookup: CDR1 DFQATT, CDR2 SNEGSKA (reference sequence). The length of the CDR3 is 17 residues. V lost 1 base and J 0 bases, leaving 13 bases between the germline ends.

The chain links TRBV13 to TRBJ1-2; D gene ambiguous. The CDR3 consists of 13 residues. V dropped 4 bases and J dropped 8 bases, with 14 bases sitting between them. Germline CDR1 and CDR2: PRHDT and FYEKMQ (reference sequence). This CDR3 reads CASSSGLRGGYTF. The CDR3 region has the DNA TGTGCCAGCAGCTCCGGACTCCGAGGGGGCTACACCTTC.

The CDR3 coding sequence is TGCGCCAGCAGCTTGGGACTAGCGTGGAACAATGAGCAGTTCTTC. It codes for CASSLGLAWNNEQFF. The rearrangement joins TRBV5-1 to TRBJ2-1, with 8 bases identical to TRBD2. Per germline, CDR1 SGHRS and CDR2 YFSETQ. This CDR3 contains 15 residues. V shed 0 bases and J 5 bases; nucleotides not matched to a gene: 4.